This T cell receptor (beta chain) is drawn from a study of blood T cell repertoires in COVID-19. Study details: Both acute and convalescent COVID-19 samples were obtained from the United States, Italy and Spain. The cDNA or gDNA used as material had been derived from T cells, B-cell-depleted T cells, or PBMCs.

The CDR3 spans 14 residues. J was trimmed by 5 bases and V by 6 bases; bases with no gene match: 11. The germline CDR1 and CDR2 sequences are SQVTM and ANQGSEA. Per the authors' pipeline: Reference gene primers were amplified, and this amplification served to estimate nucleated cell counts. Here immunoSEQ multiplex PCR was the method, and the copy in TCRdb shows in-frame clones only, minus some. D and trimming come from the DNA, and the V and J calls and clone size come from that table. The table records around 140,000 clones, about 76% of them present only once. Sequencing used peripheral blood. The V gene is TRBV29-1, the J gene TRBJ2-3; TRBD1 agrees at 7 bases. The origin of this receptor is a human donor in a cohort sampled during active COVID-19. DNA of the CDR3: TGCAGCGTCCGAAGACAGGGCCGCGGAGATACGCAGTATTTT. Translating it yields CSVRRQGRGDTQYF.